A selection of T cell receptor beta chains follows, all from one sample in a study of OX40 agonist ivuxolimab in advanced cancers. Sequencing was performed with immunoSEQ multiplex PCR; in TCRdb, only in-frame clones are kept and a portion is missing. The sample includes roughly 83,000 clones, about 90% seen only once; the top ten take under 8.5%. Specimen: CD4+ or CD8+ T cells sorted from blood, collected in a trial of the OX40 agonist ivuxolimab. The receptors were gathered from an adult with an advanced solid tumor such as melanoma, head and neck, liver or kidney cancer. CDR3s include the opening cysteine and the closing phenylalanine or tryptophan. D genes are given only for firm matches. Rows may omit the clone size; those that give it use once, few, many or a size class.

NA	TRBV6-6	TRBJ2-5	NA	CASSYFYRETQYF	TGTGCCAGCAGTTACTTTTATAGAGAGACCCAGTACTTC
NA	TRBV30	TRBJ1-6	NA	CAWNLKGSSYNSPLHF	TGTGCCTGGAACCTAAAGGGGAGCTCCTATAATTCACCCCTCCACTTT
once	TRBV30	TRBJ1-2	NA	CAWSLPLEGNYGYTF	TGTGCCTGGAGTCTTCCTTTGGAAGGGAACTATGGCTACACCTTC
NA	TRBV7-2	TRBJ1-5	NA	CASSLVGPTYSNQPQHF	TGTGCCAGCAGCTTAGTAGGGCCTACTTATAGCAATCAGCCCCAGCATTTT
NA	TRBV4-3	TRBJ1-5	NA	CASSQWAGENQPQHF	TGCGCCAGCAGCCAATGGGCAGGGGAAAATCAGCCCCAGCATTTT
NA	TRBV2	TRBJ2-6	NA	CASGWEYSGANVLTF	TGTGCCAGCGGGTGGGAGTACTCTGGGGCCAACGTCCTGACTTTC
NA	TRBV9	TRBJ1-2	NA	CASSVGGQTYGYTF	TGTGCCAGCAGCGTAGGTGGCCAGACCTATGGCTACACCTTC
NA	TRBV28	TRBJ1-5	NA	CASSLEGNNQPQHF	TGTGCCAGCAGTTTAGAGGGGAACAATCAGCCCCAGCATTTT
NA	TRBV30	TRBJ2-7	NA	CAWSVLGPAEQYF	TGTGCCTGGAGTGTACTTGGACCCGCCGAGCAGTACTTC
NA	TRBV7-2	TRBJ1-1	TRBD1	CASSIQGGLNTEAFF	TGTGCCAGCAGTATTCAAGGGGGCCTCAACACTGAAGCTTTCTTT
NA	TRBV15	TRBJ2-2	NA	CATSRGANTGELFF	TGTGCCACCAGCAGAGGAGCGAACACCGGGGAGCTGTTTTTT
NA	TRBV4-2	TRBJ2-4	NA	CASSQKPGPLSNIQYF	TGTGCCAGCAGCCAAAAACCTGGGCCCCTTTCGAACATTCAGTACTTC
NA	TRBV27	TRBJ2-3	NA	CASSLSILDTQYF	TGTGCCAGCAGTTTATCTATCCTAGATACGCAGTATTTT
NA	TRBV2	TRBJ2-4	TRBD2	CASSEGPRGDIQYF	TGTGCCAGCAGTGAGGGCCCACGGGGGGACATTCAGTACTTC
NA	TRBV6-1	TRBJ1-4	TRBD1	CASTHLQGSYEKLFF	TGTGCCAGCACCCACCTACAGGGGTCCTACGAAAAACTGTTTTTT
NA	TRBV11-3	TRBJ1-6	NA	CASSLNWNSPLHF	TGTGCCAGCAGCTTAAACTGGAATTCACCCCTCCACTTT